Listed here is a single TCR beta chain. The CDR3 extends over 13 amino acids. CDR1 is GTSNPN and CDR2 is SVGIG in the germline V gene (reference sequence). V was cut by 1 base and J by 2 bases, with 6 bases left in between. Authors' analysis steps: Reference gene primer amplification in the assay estimated nucleated cell counts. TCRdb keeps only in-frame clones here, not all; method: immunoSEQ multiplex PCR. V and J calls and clone size are as listed in that table; D and trimming were resolved from the DNA. The sample lists 65,000 to 90,000 clones, roughly nine tenths occurring once. The data derive from a study of blood T cell repertoires in COVID-19. Study-level information: Spain, Italy and the United States supplied samples that represented acute and convalescent COVID-19. T cells, B-cell-depleted T cells, or PBMCs supplied cDNA or gDNA.

Sequenced: peripheral blood. The receptor comes from a man aged 45-60 years with acute or convalescent COVID-19. The V and J genes are TRBV30 and TRBJ1-5; D unclear. CDR3 nucleotides: TGTGCCTGGAGTGCGACACGCAATCAGCCCCAGCATTTT. Protein product: CAWSATRNQPQHF.